This TCR beta chain was sequenced for a study of blood T cells in healthy people across ages. This clonotype has just one count. The V gene end was trimmed by 2 bases and the J gene end by 2 bases; junction bases not matched to a gene: 1. Germline V gene sequence: CDR1 MNHEY, CDR2 SVGEGT. This CDR3 has 15 residues. A second PCR, run for roughly 6 to 11 cycles, used a sample-barcoded 5' primer plus a J-beta primer mix. TCRdb independently ran MiXCR on the 5' RACE reads; one entry per CDR3 protein. The repertoire holds around 1,000,000 distinct CDR3 sequences, almost 25% seen once, with about 0.72% in the top ten. The sample also formed part of further work on T cells of mothers and their children.

The V call is TRBV6-2 or TRBV6-3, the J call TRBJ2-1, with TRBD2 matching over 9 bases. The source is a girl aged 2 to 10 in good health. The sequenced sample consisted of blood. The CDR3 sequence: CASSYASGAYNEQFF. The CDR3 DNA is TGTGCCAGCAGTTACGCTAGCGGGGCCTACAATGAGCAGTTCTTC.